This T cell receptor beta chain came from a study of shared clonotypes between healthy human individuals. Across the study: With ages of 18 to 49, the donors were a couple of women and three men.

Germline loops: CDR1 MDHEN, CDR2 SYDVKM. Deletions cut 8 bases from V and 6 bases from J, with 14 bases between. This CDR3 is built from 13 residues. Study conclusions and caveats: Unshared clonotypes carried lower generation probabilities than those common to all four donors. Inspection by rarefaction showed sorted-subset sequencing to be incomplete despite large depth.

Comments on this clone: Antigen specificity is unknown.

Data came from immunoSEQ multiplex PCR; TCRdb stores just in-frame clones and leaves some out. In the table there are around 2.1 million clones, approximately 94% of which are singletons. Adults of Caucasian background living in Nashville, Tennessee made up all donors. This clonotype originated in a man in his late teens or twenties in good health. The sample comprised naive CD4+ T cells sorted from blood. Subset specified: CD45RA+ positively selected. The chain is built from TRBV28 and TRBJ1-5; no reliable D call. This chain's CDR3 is CASLPNMGQPQHF. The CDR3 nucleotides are TGTGCCAGCCTGCCGAATATGGGTCAGCCCCAGCATTTT.